This T cell receptor beta chain was captured in a study of siplizumab effects on memory and regulatory T cells. The data were produced by immunoSEQ multiplex PCR, yet TCRdb's version contains in-frame clones alone and is incomplete. The repertoire has tens of thousands of clones, 90% to 95% of them found once; the top ten carry over 5.5%. Germline V gene lookup returns CDR1 SGHVS and CDR2 FQNEAQ. The CDR3 runs 18 residues. Trimming removed 1 base from V and 5 bases from J; junction bases left unmatched: 12. The J gene is TRBJ2-2, the V gene TRBV7-8; 8 bases align to TRBD2. The clonotype was recovered from a human donor in good health. The material sequenced was CD8+ T cells sorted from blood. Here the CDR3 DNA reads TGTGCCAGCAGCTTAGGCCTAAGGCGGGGGGCGAGAACCGGGGAGCTGTTTTTT. As protein: CASSLGLRRGARTGELFF.